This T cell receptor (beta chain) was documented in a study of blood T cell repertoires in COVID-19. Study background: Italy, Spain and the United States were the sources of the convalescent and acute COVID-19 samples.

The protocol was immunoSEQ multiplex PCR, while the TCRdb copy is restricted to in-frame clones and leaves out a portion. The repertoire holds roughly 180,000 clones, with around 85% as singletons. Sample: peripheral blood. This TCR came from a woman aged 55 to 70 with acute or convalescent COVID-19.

The CDR3 DNA is TGTGCCAGTACTAGGGGTGTCAATCAGCCCCAGCATTTT. This translates into CASTRGVNQPQHF. The rearrangement links TRBV19 to TRBJ1-5; maybe TRBD1 (5 bases). Trimming removed 7 bases from V and 3 bases from J, with 10 bases in between. Germline V gene data show CDR1 as LNHDA and CDR2 as SQIVND (reference sequence). The CDR3 consists of 13 residues.